This TCR beta chain was identified in a study of OX40 agonist ivuxolimab in advanced cancers. This clone has only a few counts. Some clones are missing from TCRdb's copy, which holds only in-frame ones; the method was immunoSEQ multiplex PCR. The data contain some 70,000 clones, about 80% of them singletons. The sequencing here drew on CD4+ or CD8+ T cells sorted from blood, taken in a trial of the OX40 agonist ivuxolimab. The TCR was taken from an adult with an advanced solid tumor such as melanoma, head and neck, liver or kidney cancer.

CDR3 sequence: CASSSQGNQPQHF. The DNA for the CDR3 is TGCGCCAGCAGCTCACAGGGAAATCAGCCCCAGCATTTT. The chain links TRBV4-1 to TRBJ1-5; tentative D call: TRBD1 (6 bases). This CDR3 spans 13 amino acids. The V and J ends lost 5 bases and 4 bases respectively, with 9 bases between them. Germline V lookup: CDR1 MGHRA, CDR2 YSYEKL.